Each of the 9 T cell receptor beta chains below was sequenced from the same sample in a study of cytomegalovirus exposure and HLA in healthy donors. The assay was immunoSEQ multiplex PCR, and TCRdb's table has in-frame clones only and misses some. The table lists about 170,000 clones, 80% to 90% of them singletons, with roughly 1.5% in the top ten. The sample comprised PBMCs. These receptors originate from a woman under 40 in good health and CMV-seronegative.

A remark on this clone: Other DNA sequences in the same sample also yield this CDR3. V is TRBV4-3 and J is TRBJ1-5, with TRBD1 matching 8 bases. Germline V gene data show CDR1 as LGHNA and CDR2 as YSLEER. There are 16 residues in the CDR3. Trimming cost V 0 bases and J 2 bases; bases outside gene matches: 3. CDR3 nucleotide sequence: TGCGCCAGCAGCCAAGATTTGGGACAGGGCAATCAGCCCCAGCATTTT. Amino acid sequence: CASSQDLGQGNQPQHF.

The chain couples TRBV9 to TRBJ2-3, with D maybe TRBD2 (6 bases). The germline V gene has CDR1 SGDLS and CDR2 YYNGEE. The CDR3 has 14 amino acids. Trimming took off 2 bases at V and 0 bases at J, with 7 bases between the two ends. The CDR3 region has the DNA TGTGCCAGCAGCGTGAGCGGGAGCACAGATACGCAGTATTTT. It specifies CASSVSGSTDTQYF. Filled out from reference TRBV9 and TRBJ2-3, the complete variable domain reads DSGVTQTPKHLITATGQRVTLRCSPRSGDLSVYWYQQSLDQGLQFLIQYYNGEERAKGNILERFSAQQFPDLHSELNLSSLELGDSALYFCASSVSGSTDTQYFGPGTRLTVL.

This rearrangement joins TRBV25-1 to TRBJ1-4, with 9 bases lining up with TRBD1. CDR1 is MGHDK, CDR2 SYGVNS, per germline. The J segment lost 2 bases and the V segment lost 3 bases, leaving 4 bases of the junction unmatched. The CDR3 has 16 residues. CDR3 amino acids: CASSDGTGITNEKLFF. CDR3 sequence (DNA): TGTGCCAGCAGTGATGGGACAGGGATCACTAATGAAAAACTGTTTTTT.

CDR3: CASNPGAGVNSPLHF. CDR3 nucleotides: TGTGCCAGTAACCCCGGGGCAGGGGTAAATTCACCCCTCCACTTT. The chain combines TRBV19 with TRBJ1-6; a weak D match, TRBD1 (6 bases). The V end lost 7 bases, the J end lost 7 bases, and 17 bases lay between the germline ends. This CDR3 spans 15 amino acids. Germline V gives CDR1 LNHDA, CDR2 SQIVND (reference sequence).

The chain combines TRBV5-6 with TRBJ1-5; TRBD1 is a possible D gene (5 bases). The V end lost 1 base, the J end lost 6 bases, and 17 bases lay between the germline ends. This CDR3 region has 16 residues. The germline CDR1 and CDR2 sequences are SGHDT and YYEEEE. CDR3 DNA: TGTGCCAGCAGCTTGTGGAGACAGATCAATTTTCAGCCCCAGCATTTT. Translating gives CASSLWRQINFQPQHF.

The CDR3 reads CASSLVPHRGRSPLHF. CDR3 nucleotide sequence: TGTGCCAGCAGCTTAGTCCCCCACCGGGGGAGATCACCCCTCCACTTT. The chain has TRBV11-3 and TRBJ1-6, with a possible D match to TRBD1 (5 bases). This CDR3 contains 16 residues. Germline assignment: CDR1 SGHNT and CDR2 YENEEA. V was shortened by 1 base and J by 10 bases, with 17 bases between the two germline ends. Together with reference TRBV11-3 and TRBJ1-6, the CDR3 gives the full variable domain: EAGVVQSPRYKIIEKKQPVAFWCNPISGHNTLYWYLQNLGQGPELLIRYENEEAVDDSQLPKDRFSAERLKGVDSTLKIQPAELGDSAVYLCASSLVPHRGRSPLHFGNGTRLTVT.

This clone was recorded only once. V and J are TRBV18 and TRBJ2-5; TRBD1 might be the D (6 bases). Trimming removed 6 bases at V and 3 bases at J, with 14 bases between. The CDR3 is 14 amino acids. The V gene's germline CDR1 is KGHSH and CDR2 LQKENI. Written as DNA, the CDR3 is TGTGCCAGCTCCCGACGGGGACAAGAAGAGACCCAGTACTTC. Its protein is CASSRRGQEETQYF.

The V and J genes are TRBV15 and TRBJ1-1; D may be TRBD1 (5 bases). The ends were cut back, 4 bases at V and 4 bases at J, with 13 bases in the middle. There are 14 residues in the CDR3. In germline, CDR1 is LNHNV, CDR2 YYDKDF (reference sequence). The CDR3 nucleotides are TGTGCCACCAGCATAAAACGGGGGGTCACTGAAGCTTTCTTT. Translated: CATSIKRGVTEAFF.

This rearrangement joins TRBV5-4 to TRBJ1-2, with a weak D call TRBD1 (6 bases). V was cut by 4 bases and J by 4 bases, with 17 bases left in between. Germline lookup yields CDR1 SGHNT and CDR2 YYREEE (reference sequence). This CDR3 comprises 15 residues. DNA of the CDR3: TGTGCCAGCAGCCCACAGGGTCCAGAAGGCTATGGCTACACCTTC. This encodes CASSPQGPEGYGYTF.